This entry lists 22 T cell receptor beta chains sequenced from one sample in a study of identical twins. TCRdb reprocessed the 5' RACE reads via MiXCR and lists one record per CDR3 protein. The top ten hold 6% to 8.5% of the sample, which has 300,000 or so distinct CDR3 sequences, roughly 10% seen once. The same specimen was also included in a second study, on yellow fever vaccine responses in identical twins.

The sequencing input was CD8+ T cells sorted from blood. The receptor source for this set is a woman between 18 and 29 years old in good health.

This clonotype was recorded a few times. This chain joins TRBV7-9 and TRBJ2-3; 8 positions agree with TRBD1. Losses at the gene ends were 6 bases for V and 1 base for J; bases not matched to a gene: 9. The CDR3 sequence is 16 residues long. Per germline, CDR1 SEHNR and CDR2 FQNEAQ (reference sequence). The CDR3 region is CASRQPGGWGTDTQYF. The DNA of the CDR3 is TGTGCCAGCAGACAGCCAGGGGGCTGGGGCACAGATACGCAGTATTTT.

This clonotype has ten or more counts. V usage is TRBV29-1 and J usage is TRBJ1-5, with D maybe TRBD1 (6 bases). V lost 3 bases, J lost 11 bases, and 23 bases lay in between. Germline CDR1 reads SQVTM; CDR2 reads ANQGSEA. This CDR3 is 15 amino acids long. CDR3 DNA: TGCAGCGTTGAGTCCGCCTATCGGGGGCGCGGGGCCCAGCATTTT. It yields the protein CSVESAYRGRGAQHF.

The V call is TRBV20-1, the J call TRBJ1-1; D perhaps matches TRBD1 (6 bases). V was clipped by 2 bases and J by 0 bases, with 10 bases between them. From germline, CDR1 is DFQATT and CDR2 SNEGSKA (reference sequence). The CDR3 runs 14 residues. The CDR3 protein is CSARKGVMNTEAFF. CDR3 nucleotide sequence: TGCAGTGCTAGAAAGGGGGTCATGAACACTGAAGCTTTCTTT.

The sample holds many counts of this clonotype. The V call is TRBV29-1, the J call TRBJ2-5, with 7 bases fitting TRBD1. Trimming removed 8 bases from V and 4 bases from J; junction bases left unmatched: 10. The CDR3 contains 13 residues. Germline V gene sequence: CDR1 SQVTM, CDR2 ANQGSEA. In DNA form, the CDR3 reads TGCAGCCATACAGAGTGGACAGGAGAGACCCAGTACTTC. Protein: CSHTEWTGETQYF.

There are many counts of this clonotype. The chain uses TRBV24-1 and TRBJ2-3; possibly TRBD2 for D (6 bases). The germline V and J ends were trimmed by 3 bases and 4 bases, with 7 bases remaining between them. CDR1 is KGHDR, CDR2 SFDVKD, per germline. This CDR3 has 13 residues. DNA of the CDR3: TGTGCCACCAGTGATGGCGGGGCAGATACGCAGTATTTT. Protein sequence: CATSDGGADTQYF.

V is TRBV7-8 and J is TRBJ2-7; D remains unclear. This CDR3 has 14 amino acids. Germline CDR1 is SGHVS and CDR2 is FQNEAQ. Trimming cost V 3 bases and J 6 bases, with 15 bases left between them. CDR3 loop: CASSLGNSRSEQYF. The CDR3 DNA is TGTGCCAGCAGCTTGGGAAACTCACGGAGCGAGCAGTACTTC. The complete variable domain, with remaining parts taken from reference TRBV7-8 and TRBJ2-7, reads GAGVSQSPRYKVAKRGQDVALRCDPISGHVSLFWYQQALGQGPEFLTYFQNEAQLDKSGLPSDRFFAERPEGSVSTLKIQRTQQEDSAVYLCASSLGNSRSEQYFGPGTRLTVT.

At least ten counts were recorded for this clonotype. The chain carries TRBV10-3 and TRBJ2-1, with D tentatively TRBD1 or TRBD2 (5 bases each). Looked up from germline, CDR1 is ENHRY and CDR2 is SYGVKD. The germline V and J ends were trimmed by 8 bases and 7 bases, with 12 bases remaining between them. The CDR3 loop spans 12 amino acids. CDR3 sequence: CAIGAGSNEQFF. In DNA form, the CDR3 reads TGTGCCATCGGCGCAGGGAGTAATGAGCAGTTCTTC.

This clonotype came up many times. The chain employs TRBV7-8 and TRBJ2-5; TRBD2 matches 11 bases. V shed 1 base, J shed 4 bases, and the junction held 5 bases outside the gene matches. The V gene's germline CDR1 is SGHVS and CDR2 FQNEAQ. The length of the CDR3 is 16 residues. This CDR3 is CASSLDVSGGGETQYF. The CDR3 nucleotides read TGTGCCAGCAGCTTAGATGTTAGCGGGGGGGGAGAGACCCAGTACTTC.

This clonotype was recorded a few times. The gene calls are TRBV6-4 and TRBJ2-3, with 10 nucleotides matching TRBD2. V was clipped by 0 bases and J by 6 bases; unmatched bases: 9. CDR3 length: 17 amino acids. The V gene's germline CDR1 is MRHNA and CDR2 SNTAGT. Written as DNA, the CDR3 is TGTGCCAGCAGTGACTCGAGTGAGCGGGGGGGCCCCGATACGCAGTATTTT. Translated: CASSDSSERGGPDTQYF.

This clonotype was seen repeatedly, ten times or more. The V gene is TRBV12-3 or TRBV12-4, the J gene TRBJ2-1; the D is unclear. V was clipped by 6 bases and J by 2 bases, with 11 bases between them. CDR3 size: 14 residues. The CDR3 DNA follows: TGTGCCAGCAGGGTTTCACTGACCTACAATGAGCAGTTCTTC. This codes for CASRVSLTYNEQFF.

The chain carries TRBV6-5 and TRBJ1-6, with no clear D. Germline lookup yields CDR1 MNHEY and CDR2 SVGAGI. The CDR3 consists of 15 residues. Trimming took off 1 base at V and 9 bases at J, with 13 bases between the two ends. The CDR3 DNA sequence: TGTGCCAGCAGTTACTTTTCGGGATTAAGTTCACCCCTCCACTTT. Protein: CASSYFSGLSSPLHF.

This clonotype has a count of ten or more. The rearrangement joins TRBV6-2 or TRBV6-3 to TRBJ2-3, with 11 bases that match TRBD2. Germline V CDR1 and CDR2: MNHEY, SVGEGT. Unmatched junction bases numbered 8, after V lost 5 bases and J lost 4 bases. This CDR3 is 16 amino acids long. The CDR3 loop is CASSGSPGLAADTQYF. In nucleotides, the CDR3 is TGTGCCAGCAGTGGAAGCCCGGGACTAGCGGCAGATACGCAGTATTTT.

This clonotype was seen at least ten times. The rearrangement uses TRBV29-1 and TRBJ2-7, with 8 bases lining up with TRBD1. This CDR3 is 13 amino acids long. After removal of 7 bases from V and 3 bases from J, the junction contained 8 bases not matched to a gene. The germline gives CDR1 SQVTM, CDR2 ANQGSEA. The DNA for the CDR3 is TGCAGCGCTGCACAGGGGGGCGACTACGAGCAGTACTTC. This encodes CSAAQGGDYEQYF.

The chain is built from TRBV9 and TRBJ2-5, with a tentative D call TRBD1 (6 bases). Germline V lookup: CDR1 SGDLS, CDR2 YYNGEE. This CDR3 is 15 amino acids long. Deletions cut 3 bases from V and 5 bases from J, with 17 bases between. CDR3 bases: TGTGCCAGCAGCGGTACGCCAGGGGAGTTCGAGACCCAGTACTTC. Translation gives CASSGTPGEFETQYF.

This clonotype was observed a handful of times. The chain joins TRBV20-1 to TRBJ2-7; the match to TRBD2 covers 10 bases. From germline, CDR1 is DFQATT and CDR2 SNEGSKA (reference sequence). The V segment lost 3 bases and the J segment 0 bases; nucleotides outside the gene matches: 8. The CDR3 loop spans 16 amino acids. The CDR3 DNA reads TGCAGTGCTAGGTCTAGCGGGGGACCTAACTCCTACGAGCAGTACTTC. Its translation: CSARSSGGPNSYEQYF.

The table lists this clonotype with many counts. The V call is TRBV7-9, the J call TRBJ2-4, with 7 nucleotides matching TRBD1. Germline V gene sequence: CDR1 SEHNR, CDR2 FQNEAQ (reference sequence). The junction had 15 bases not matched to a gene; V was cut back by 8 bases and J by 2 bases. This CDR3 spans 17 amino acids. DNA for the CDR3: TGTGCCAGCGGCAACCCCCTCACACAGGGGCCCAAAAACATTCAGTACTTC. Translation gives CASGNPLTQGPKNIQYF.

This clonotype occurred many times. The V call is TRBV29-1, the J call TRBJ2-7; 10 nucleotides match TRBD2. This CDR3 is built from 15 residues. CDR1 is SQVTM and CDR2 is ANQGSEA in the germline V gene. Trimming removed 7 bases from V and 4 bases from J; junction bases left unmatched: 13. In nucleotides, the CDR3 is TGCAGCGCCGCGGGGCTAGCGGGGGCCATTTACGAGCAGTACTTC. Its translation: CSAAGLAGAIYEQYF.

Only a few counts were recorded for this clonotype. This chain uses TRBV30 with TRBJ2-7; a possible D gene is TRBD2 (6 bases). V shed 8 bases and J shed 1 base, with 18 bases lying between them. Germline values: CDR1 GTSNPN, CDR2 SVGIG (reference sequence). This CDR3 contains 14 residues. CDR3 sequence: CAGDGGGGSYEQYF. The CDR3 bases are TGTGCCGGAGACGGGGGTGGAGGGTCCTACGAGCAGTACTTC.

The chain is built from TRBV7-9 and TRBJ1-1, with D uncertain. The germline gives CDR1 SEHNR, CDR2 FQNEAQ (reference sequence). V lost 3 bases, J lost 0 bases, and 5 bases lay in between. The CDR3 totals 13 residues. The CDR3 sequence: CASSFDMNTEAFF. The CDR3 DNA reads TGTGCCAGCAGCTTTGATATGAACACTGAAGCTTTCTTT.

The table lists this clonotype with many counts. The gene calls are TRBV5-1 and TRBJ2-1; 9 positions match TRBD1. V shed 1 base, J shed 3 bases, and the junction held 8 bases outside the gene matches. The CDR3 runs 17 residues. Germline-derived CDR1 and CDR2 are SGHRS and YFSETQ. CDR3 amino acids: CASSLKQQGAFYNEQFF. The DNA for the CDR3 is TGCGCCAGCAGCTTGAAACAACAGGGGGCCTTCTACAATGAGCAGTTCTTC. Combining the CDR3 with reference TRBV5-1 and TRBJ2-1 gives the whole variable domain KAGVTQTPRYLIKTRGQQVTLSCSPISGHRSVSWYQQTPGQGLQFLFEYFSETQRNKGNFPGRFSGRQFSNSRSEMNVSTLELGDSALYLCASSLKQQGAFYNEQFFGPGTRLTVL.

This clonotype was observed many times. This sequence joins TRBV20-1 and TRBJ2-7, with D tentatively TRBD2 (7 bases). V lost 4 bases and J lost 0, with 22 bases in between. This CDR3 has 17 residues. The germline gives CDR1 DFQATT, CDR2 SNEGSKA (reference sequence). CDR3 loop: CSAKGVASGTSSYEQYF. The CDR3 DNA follows: TGCAGTGCTAAGGGGGTGGCTAGCGGAACGTCCTCCTACGAGCAGTACTTC.

This clonotype was counted only a few times. The rearrangement links TRBV30 to TRBJ1-1, with D possibly matching TRBD1 (5 bases). Trimming removed 5 bases at V and 0 bases at J, with 10 bases between. CDR1 and CDR2 (germline): GTSNPN, SVGIG (reference sequence). This CDR3 is built from 13 residues. The CDR3 nucleotides are TGTGCCTGGGGGACGGGGGTGAACACTGAAGCTTTCTTT. It codes for CAWGTGVNTEAFF.